Below, one TCR beta chain is given with its context. V was pared by 4 bases and J by 0 bases, with 9 bases of the junction left unmatched. This CDR3 is 17 amino acids long. Looked up from germline, CDR1 is SGHRS and CDR2 is YFSETQ. The data were obtained in a study of T cells in Graves' hyperthyroidism and ophthalmopathy. Whole-study context: Peripheral blood was acquired at first diagnosis, ahead of any therapy whatsoever.

PBMCs were sourced from less than 12 ml fresh peripheral blood. Amplified TCR beta CDR3 regions came from RNA transcripts. The study used the HTBI primer set for a first-round RT-PCR of the TCR CDR3. TCRdb reprocessed the multiplex PCR reads with MiXCR, giving one entry per CDR3 protein. This sample has about 640,000 distinct CDR3 sequences, with about 20% found just once. Input material: blood. The chain employs TRBV5-1 and TRBJ1-1; 10 bases fit TRBD1. This clonotype originated in a man aged 25-40 years with Graves' ophthalmopathy. In nucleotides, the CDR3 is TGCGCCAGCAGCCCAAGCGGGACAGGGGCCCTGAACACTGAAGCTTTCTTT. As protein: CASSPSGTGALNTEAFF.